Reported below is one T cell receptor (beta chain). Its antigen remains unknown. This sample stems from a study of naive and memory T cell subsets. General study results and limits: Especially in CD8 cells, naive repertoires contained a few larger clonotypes, possibly CD45RA-re-expressing memory cells.

Trimming left V 2 bases short and J 4 bases short, with 17 bases between. CDR3 length: 16 amino acids. Germline CDR1 MNHEY, CDR2 SVGAGI. Two oligonucleotides, mixed equimolar, formed the beta constant-region primer covering TRBC1 and TRBC2. The ligated cDNA underwent four PCR rounds using SP2 and nested alpha and beta constant-region primers. A 12-nucleotide UMI and the SP2 primer were added to the cDNA 3' end by oligonucleotide ligation. TCRdb reanalysed the UMI-ligation and nested PCR reads using MiXCR and keeps one entry per CDR3 protein. Of about 140,000 distinct CDR3 sequences in the sample, about 20% were seen once.

This receptor was obtained from a human donor in good health. Sample: naive CD8+ T cells from blood. The chain joins TRBV6-5 to TRBJ2-5; perhaps TRBD1 as D (6 bases). In nucleotides, the CDR3 is TGTGCCAGCAGTTACGGTATAGATCGAGGGGGAGAGACCCAGTACTTC. Its translation is CASSYGIDRGGETQYF.